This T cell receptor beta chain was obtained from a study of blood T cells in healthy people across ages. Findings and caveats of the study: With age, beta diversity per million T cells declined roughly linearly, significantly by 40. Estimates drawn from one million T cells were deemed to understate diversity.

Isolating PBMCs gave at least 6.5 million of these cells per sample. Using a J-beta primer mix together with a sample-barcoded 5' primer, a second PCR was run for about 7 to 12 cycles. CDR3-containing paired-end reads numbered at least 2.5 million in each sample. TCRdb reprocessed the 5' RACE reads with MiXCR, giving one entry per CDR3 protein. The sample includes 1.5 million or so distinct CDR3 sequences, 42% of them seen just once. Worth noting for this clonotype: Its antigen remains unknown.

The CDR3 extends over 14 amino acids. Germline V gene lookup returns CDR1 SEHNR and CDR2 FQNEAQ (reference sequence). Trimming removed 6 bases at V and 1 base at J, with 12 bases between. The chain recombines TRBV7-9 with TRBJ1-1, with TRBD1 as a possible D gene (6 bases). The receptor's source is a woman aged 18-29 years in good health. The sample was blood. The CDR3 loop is CASRRGDGNTEAFF. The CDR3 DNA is TGTGCCAGCAGGAGGGGGGATGGGAACACTGAAGCTTTCTTT.